These 11 T cell receptor beta chains were sequenced from one sample in a study of vaccination effects on CD4 cells after COVID-19. No antigen is known for these receptors. The data were produced by immunoSEQ multiplex PCR, yet TCRdb's version contains in-frame clones alone and is incomplete. This table holds over 55,000 clones, roughly 75% found once. With the ViraFEST assay, the study expanded antigen-specific CD4+ T cells using viral peptide pools, then sequenced them. Following 10 days of culture, CD4+ T cells were isolated. None of these healthy vaccinees had been infected with SARS-CoV-2 before vaccination. The sample consisted of CD4+ T cells from PBMCs cultured with HCoV-OC43 spike peptides, taken before COVID-19 vaccination. Subset meaning: HCoV-OC43 spike overlapping peptide pool stimulation. These receptors all stem from a human donor who received a COVID-19 vaccine.

The chain carries TRBV5-6 and TRBJ2-3, with a possible D match to TRBD1 (5 bases). V was pared by 2 bases and J by 3 bases, with 10 bases between. The CDR3 runs to 14 residues. CDR1 and CDR2 (germline): SGHDT, YYEEEE. CDR3 residues: CASSFGRATDTQYF. CDR3 coding DNA: TGTGCCAGCAGCTTCGGCAGGGCGACAGATACGCAGTATTTT.

There are a few counts of this clone. The V and J genes are TRBV19 and TRBJ2-1; 9 nucleotides match TRBD1. Germline assignment: CDR1 LNHDA and CDR2 SQIVND (reference sequence). CDR3 length: 16 amino acids. Germline trimming cut 7 bases from V and 0 bases from J; bases unmatched to any gene: 7. This CDR3 is CASTPDRGSSYNEQFF. CDR3 sequence (DNA): TGTGCCAGTACCCCGGACAGGGGTAGCTCCTACAATGAGCAGTTCTTC.

This sequence joins TRBV6-2 or TRBV6-3 and TRBJ2-1; 16 nucleotides agree with TRBD2. CDR3 length: 19 residues. V dropped 5 bases and J dropped 8; count of bases not matched to a gene: 15. CDR1 and CDR2 (germline): MNHEY, SVGEGT. The CDR3 nucleotides read TGTGCCAGCAGTAACAGGAAAGGGACTAGCGGGGGGGCTAGCTATGAGCAGTTCTTC. Amino acids: CASSNRKGTSGGASYEQFF.

The genes are TRBV24-1 and TRBJ2-3, with D hard to call. The CDR3 is 12 amino acids. The ends were cut back, 7 bases at V and 0 bases at J, with 4 bases in the middle. Germline V CDR1 and CDR2: KGHDR, SFDVKD. CDR3 sequence reads: CATSYSTDTQYF. The CDR3 DNA sequence: TGTGCCACCAGCTACAGCACAGATACGCAGTATTTT.

The chain carries TRBV5-1 and TRBJ1-4; weak D call: TRBD1 (5 bases). V dropped 1 base and J dropped 6 bases, with 10 bases sitting between them. Germline lookup yields CDR1 SGHRS and CDR2 YFSETQ. This CDR3 contains 14 residues. This CDR3 is CASSLQGGDEKLFF. The CDR3 bases are TGCGCCAGCAGCTTGCAGGGAGGGGATGAAAAACTGTTTTTT.

V gene TRBV5-4 combines with J gene TRBJ2-2; D not certain. The CDR3 is 13 amino acids. Trimming removed 4 bases from V and 2 bases from J, with 6 bases in between. The V gene's germline CDR1 is SGHNT and CDR2 YYREEE (reference sequence). Here the CDR3 reads CASSIHNTGELFF. The CDR3 region has the DNA TGTGCCAGCAGCATCCATAACACCGGGGAGCTGTTTTTT.

The V and J genes are TRBV5-5 and TRBJ2-1, with D unresolved. This CDR3 spans 17 amino acids. Trimming cost V 0 bases and J 0 bases, with 13 bases left between them. From germline, CDR1 is SGHKS and CDR2 YYEKEE (reference sequence). For the CDR3, the DNA is TGTGCCAGCAGCTTGGCCCCGACCCTGAGCTCCTACAATGAGCAGTTCTTC. It is translated as CASSLAPTLSSYNEQFF. The full variable domain, its missing parts supplied by reference TRBV5-5 and TRBJ2-1, is DAGVTQSPTHLIKTRGQQVTLRCSPISGHKSVSWYQQVLGQGPQFIFQYYEKEERGRGNFPDRFSARQFPNYSSELNVNALLLGDSALYLCASSLAPTLSSYNEQFFGPGTRLTVL.

This clone was observed a few times. Germline and junction disagree at one end, which may indicate a read error. The chain employs TRBV2 and TRBJ1-2; D might be TRBD1 (5 bases). Germline assignment: CDR1 SNHLY and CDR2 FYNNEI. The CDR3 consists of 11 residues. The CDR3 sequence is CASSDLRGELF. CDR3 nucleotide sequence: TGTGCCAGCAGTGACTTGAGGGGCGAACTCTTC.

This chain links TRBV19 with TRBJ2-3; 8 bases match TRBD1. The V gene end was trimmed by 6 bases and the J gene end by 1 base; junction bases not matched to a gene: 0. This CDR3 contains 13 residues. Per germline, CDR1 LNHDA and CDR2 SQIVND (reference sequence). The CDR3 nucleotides are TGTGCCAGTAGGACAGGGGGCACAGATACGCAGTATTTT. It specifies CASRTGGTDTQYF. The full variable domain, in which reference TRBV19 and TRBJ2-3 provide the parts outside the CDR3, is DGGITQSPKYLFRKEGQNVTLSCEQNLNHDAMYWYRQDPGQGLRLIYYSQIVNDFQKGDIAEGYSVSREKKESFPLTVTSAQKNPTAFYLCASRTGGTDTQYFGPGTRLTVL.

The rearrangement joins TRBV5-1 to TRBJ1-6; D might be TRBD1 (6 bases). This CDR3 is 15 amino acids long. The germline gives CDR1 SGHRS, CDR2 YFSETQ. The germline V and J ends were trimmed by 4 bases and 6 bases, with 14 bases remaining between them. CDR3 sequence: CASSPPGTSNSPLHF. DNA of the CDR3: TGCGCCAGCAGCCCCCCCGGGACAAGTAATTCACCCCTCCACTTT.

The rearrangement joins TRBV24-1 to TRBJ1-1, with 7 positions matching TRBD1. V dropped 5 bases and J dropped 1; count of bases not matched to a gene: 3. The CDR3 runs to 14 residues. From germline, CDR1 is KGHDR and CDR2 SFDVKD. The CDR3 loop reads CATSGGTANTEAFF. The CDR3, as DNA: TGTGCCACCAGTGGAGGGACAGCGAACACTGAAGCTTTCTTT.